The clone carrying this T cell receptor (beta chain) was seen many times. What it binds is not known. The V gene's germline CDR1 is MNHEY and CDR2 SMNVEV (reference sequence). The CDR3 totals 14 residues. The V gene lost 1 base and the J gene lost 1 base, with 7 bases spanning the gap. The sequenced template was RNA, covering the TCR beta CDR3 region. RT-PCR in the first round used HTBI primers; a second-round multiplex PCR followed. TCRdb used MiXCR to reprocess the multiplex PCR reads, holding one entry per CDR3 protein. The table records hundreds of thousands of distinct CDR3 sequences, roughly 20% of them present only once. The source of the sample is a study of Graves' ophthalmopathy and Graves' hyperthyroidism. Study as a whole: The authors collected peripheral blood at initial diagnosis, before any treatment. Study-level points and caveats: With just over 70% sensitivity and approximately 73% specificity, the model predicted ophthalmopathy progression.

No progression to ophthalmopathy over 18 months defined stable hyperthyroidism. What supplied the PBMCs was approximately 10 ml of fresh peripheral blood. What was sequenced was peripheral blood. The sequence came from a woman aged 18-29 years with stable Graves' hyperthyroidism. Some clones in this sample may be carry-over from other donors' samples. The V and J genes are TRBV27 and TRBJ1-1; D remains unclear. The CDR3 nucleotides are TGTGCCAGCAGTTTATTACAGAAGAACACTGAAGCTTTCTTT. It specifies CASSLLQKNTEAFF.